The clone carrying this T cell receptor beta chain was counted many times. The CDR3 sequence is 15 residues long. Trimming left V 1 base short and J 0 bases short, with 9 bases between. These data are taken from a study of T-cell reconstitution after alpha-beta-depleted transplantation in children. A library of TCRbeta sequences, prepared with unique molecular identifiers, was generated. TCRdb reprocessed the PCR reads with MiXCR, giving one entry per CDR3 protein. This sample yields hundreds of thousands of distinct CDR3 sequences, of which about 10% are seen a single time; less than 5% belongs to the top ten.

The chain carries TRBV12-3 or TRBV12-4 and TRBJ1-1; D remains ambiguous. The TCR comes from a human donor who donated a stem cell graft to a child with acute myeloid leukemia. Sequenced here: PBMCs from the stem cell graft donor, sampled from the stem cell graft. The CDR3 region has the DNA TGTGCCAGCAGTTTAGAGATAACGATGAACACTGAAGCTTTCTTT. Its protein product is CASSLEITMNTEAFF.